This T cell receptor (beta chain) was recovered during a study of blood T cell repertoires in COVID-19. Assay: immunoSEQ multiplex PCR; the TCRdb copy retains only in-frame clones and omits some. The data contain around 130,000 clones, around 89% of them seen just once; the ten biggest clones take up 2% to 2.5%. This TCR derives from a man aged 65 to 79 with active COVID-19. Material for sequencing was peripheral blood.

CDR3 nucleotides: TGCGCCAGCAGACTCACTAATGAGCAGTTCTTC. Protein: CASRLTNEQFF. The chain carries TRBV5-1 and TRBJ2-1; unclear D gene. Trimming stripped 5 bases from V and 7 bases from J, with 7 bases between. The CDR3 consists of 11 residues. CDR1 SGHRS and CDR2 YFSETQ come from the germline V gene. Using reference TRBV5-1 and TRBJ2-1 for the parts outside the CDR3, the full variable domain is KAGVTQTPRYLIKTRGQQVTLSCSPISGHRSVSWYQQTPGQGLQFLFEYFSETQRNKGNFPGRFSGRQFSNSRSEMNVSTLELGDSALYLCASRLTNEQFFGPGTRLTVL.